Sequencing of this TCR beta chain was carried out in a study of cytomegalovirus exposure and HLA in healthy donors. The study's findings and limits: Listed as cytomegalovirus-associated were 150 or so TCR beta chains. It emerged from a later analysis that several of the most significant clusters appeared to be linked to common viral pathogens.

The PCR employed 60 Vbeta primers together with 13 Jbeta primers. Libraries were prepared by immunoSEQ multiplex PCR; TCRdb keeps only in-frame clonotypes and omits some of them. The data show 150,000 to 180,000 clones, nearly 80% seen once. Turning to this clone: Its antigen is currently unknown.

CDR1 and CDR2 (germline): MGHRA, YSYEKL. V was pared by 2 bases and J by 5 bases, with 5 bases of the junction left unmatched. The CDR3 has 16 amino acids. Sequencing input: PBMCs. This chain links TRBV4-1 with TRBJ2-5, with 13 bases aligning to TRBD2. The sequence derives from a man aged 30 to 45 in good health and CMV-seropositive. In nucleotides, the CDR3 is TGCGCCAGCAGCCAACTACTAGCGGGAGGGGGGGAGACCCAGTACTTC. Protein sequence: CASSQLLAGGGETQYF.